This T cell receptor beta chain was identified in a study of cytomegalovirus exposure and HLA in healthy donors (dated by TCRdb to about 2017). Background for the entire study: An earlier analysis of some 600 of the donors reported around 280 Gb of sequence data and 95 million to 130 million unique TCR beta sequences obtained from around 180 million T cells. All discovery cohort repertoires had been generated using a single sequencing platform. Among the 398 genotyped donors, around 81% belonged to the genetic ancestry cluster associated with self-reported Caucasian donors. Approximately 300 gigabases of sequencing data and around 88 million unique TCR sequences made up an early release that covered approximately 620 HLA-typed donors. To decide whether each TCR beta V gene segment behaved as functional or pseudogenic, an earlier analysis of some 570 of the donors relied on high-throughput TCR beta sequencing. Among approximately 370 genotyped donors of the cohort, an average of around 240,000 unique TCR beta nucleotide sequences was sequenced per donor, of which about 19% were non-productive. Typing coverage differed by locus: A, B, C, DRB1 and DQB1 were typed in about 620-630 donors, DQA1 in 500 to 550, DPA1 in some 600, and DPB1 in just under 490. To predict cytomegalovirus infection status, the study combined high-throughput TCR immunosequencing, statistical association of individual TCRs with disease status, and machine learning. A later genetic analysis took genome-wide SNP genotypes for about 65% of the 666 donors and used that subset as a discovery cohort. HLA typing included class I and class II loci at four-digit resolution. The later analysis used no new phenotypic data to find candidate immune exposures, relying instead on TCR beta sequences and their occurrence across donors. Using immunosequencing, the study profiled T cell repertoires from fewer than 850 subjects and related those repertoires to cytomegalovirus serostatus. In a later analysis, previously published TCR beta repertoires from about 670 donors were re-analyzed and high-resolution HLA genotyping was added so that TCR occurrence patterns could be studied. Along with the approximately 650-subject first cohort, a separate validation cohort of more than 90 different subjects was used. About five DR-DQ haplotypes were treated as single units for association and clustering because of strong linkage in the cohort. Donor age, sex, ethnicity and CMV serostatus were compiled together with the repertoire data. The study aimed to test whether cataloging public T cell receptors could reveal signatures of past pathogen exposure. Results the study describes overall, beyond this receptor: In a later analysis, TCR association rates were found to vary across HLA loci, with the most associated TCRs seen for DRB1 alleles and the fewest for HLA-C alleles. HLA typing was unavailable for some donors at each locus, so association tests used only the typed subset. In vitro tests confirmed that a few of the cytomegalovirus-associated TCR beta chains recognize cytomegalovirus antigens. Compared with equally common non-associated chains, HLA-associated TCR beta chains in a later analysis were more clonally expanded and had lower generation probabilities. According to the authors, the approach could potentially be generalized to other disease states and immunological phenotypes. Cytomegalovirus status was reported to be diagnosed by the classifier with high specificity and sensitivity in both the original and validation cohorts. A further reported finding was that TCR beta sequences accurately predicted the HLA-A and HLA-B alleles for most subjects in the first cohort. In this cohort, only TCR beta chains were sequenced, and detectable features were limited by the absence of alpha or paired-chain data. In an earlier analysis of fewer than 700 of the donors, most TCR beta V segments appeared in productive rearrangements about 87% or about 30% of the time, broadly matching IMGT annotations. The earlier analysis of 587 of the donors excluded some 15 rarely observed V segments, including chromosome 9 orphons, because counts were too low. According to a later analysis, parvovirus B19, influenza, CMV and Epstein-Barr virus appeared linked to several top co-occurrence clusters. When HLA alleles, especially DR and DQ, strongly co-occurred, attributing TCR associations to individual alleles was difficult. The only immune exposure information available for the cohort was CMV serostatus. The sequencing pipeline was judged likely to have produced a cluster of highly shared sequence variants as a technical artifact. Because the 87-base-pair reads could not distinguish some IMGT-functional V segments, including TRBV6-2 and TRBV6-3, those segments were excluded. Specific HLA alleles were associated with 15,000 to 20,000 TCR beta sequences at a false discovery rate of 0.05 in a later analysis. Most TCR sequences were seen in very few donors, while some public TCRs were found in many individuals. In the study, approximately 160 TCR beta chains were listed as associated with cytomegalovirus. An association between a missense DCLRE1C variant and V-gene and J-gene trimming of TCR beta chains was found in a later genetic analysis and replicated in an independent cohort. In a later analysis, most CMV-associated TCR beta chains were found to appear HLA-restricted, with HLA associations seemingly driven largely by CMV exposure. According to a later genetic analysis, donors in an Asian-associated ancestry cluster had fewer N-insertions in productive TCRs than the approximately 670-donor mean. Linkage disequilibrium might explain the correlated functional status among segregating V segments, but an unknown experimental factor could not be excluded. Presence/absence analyses assumed roughly uniform sequencing depth across donors, an assumption that may not hold.

Library generation was performed with the immunoSEQ multiplex PCR assay. For the multiplex PCR, a mixture combining 60 forward primers for TCR Vbeta segments and 13 reverse primers for TCR Jbeta segments was used. The CDR3 region of rearranged TCR beta genes was amplified from genomic DNA with a multiplex PCR assay. On the Illumina HiSeq System, the amplified TCR beta libraries were sequenced as 87-base-pair reads. As for how the authors treated the data: A later analysis counted approximately 74 million unique TCR beta chains across the 650 to 700 repertoires, and 10 million to 11 million of these chains were shared by at least two donors. A nearest-neighbor algorithm error-corrected the raw reads and collapsed the reads into unique sequences, merging closely related sequences to remove PCR and sequencing errors. CDR3 sequences were aligned to IMGT reference sequences to assign V, D and J gene segments. For a sequence to be retained, at least a six-nucleotide match to both a V gene segment and a J gene segment was required. A rearrangement was called productive if the CDR3 had no stop codons and remained in frame with V and J, and every other rearrangement was called non-productive. CDR3 was defined by IMGT convention, running from the second conserved V-encoded cysteine to the conserved J-encoded phenylalanine. Sequences without an unambiguous match to a single V gene segment were excluded from the earlier analysis of 450 to 650 of the donors. An earlier analysis of 450 to 650 of the donors called V segments functional above 56.7% productive rearrangements and segregating when the between-donor standard deviation exceeded 5%. To diagnose cytomegalovirus status from the catalog of TCR beta chain sequences, a statistical classification framework was built. In a later analysis, V and J genes were assigned by comparing TCR nucleotide sequences against IMGT/GENE-DB human TR gene sequences. The TCRdist pipeline was used in a later analysis to assign CDR3 sequences and most-parsimonious VDJ recombination scenarios. In a later analysis, every TCR beta chain was defined by the combination of its CDR3 amino acid sequence and its V-gene family, and reads without a unique V-gene family were dropped. To address suspected cross-contamination and a sequencing artifact, a later analysis removed roughly 640 highly shared, low-generation-probability nucleotide sequences. In a later analysis, a clonal expansion index was calculated for each public chain from normalized within-repertoire ranks of inferred template counts. A later analysis computed generation probabilities with a VDJ recombination model fitted to out-of-frame rearrangements, and checked the results against IGoR. In a later analysis, hypergeometric tests were used to score TCR-TCR, TCR-HLA and TCR-CMV co-occurrence, with a repertoire-size bias correction applied to TCR pairs. A later analysis estimated false discovery rates by permuting HLA or CMV assignments 20 times. In a later analysis, co-occurring TCRs were grouped using DBSCAN, and TCRdist sequence similarity was added for clustering within HLA-allele-positive subsets. Repertoires with fewer than 30,000 or more than 120,000 public chains, plus five repertoires with anomalous nucleotide sharing, were excluded from co-occurrence clustering. The table comes from immuneACCESS by way of TCRdb, which keeps in-frame sequences with V and J called. Part of the clones is missing from these tables; in studies checked, under half for an unresolved V gene and the rest for unknown reasons. The D gene and trimming were derived from the DNA, and the V and J assignments and clone size from that table. Within this sample are about 120,000 clones, with 9% to 10% of them counted one time only. The leading ten clones occupy less than 4% of the sample.

The cohort consisted of 600 or so healthy bone marrow donors. At the time of sampling, every cohort member was nominally healthy, though immune exposures that went unrecorded were likely present. The donor was CMV seronegative and belonged to the group of 320 or so seronegative cohort members. A peripheral blood sample was provided by each donor, and peripheral blood mononuclear cells were used for TCR beta sequencing. Genomic DNA extraction from the blood cell samples was performed with the Qiagen DNeasy Blood Extraction Kit. Inclusive of the bounding cysteine and phenylalanine, the CDR3 is 18 residues long. This entry keeps only the CDR3 DNA: 54 bases, framed from base 1. V and J are trimmed by 2 bases and 0 bases, and the gene matches miss 7 bases of the junction. CDR1 and CDR2 are read off the germline V gene (reference sequence) as MNHEY and SMNVEV. Of note for this clone: The antigen it binds to is not known. No much larger clonotype is one base removed from it; base qualities were not supplied.

Sequencing was carried out using PBMCs. The sequence came from a man aged 30-40 years in good health and CMV-seronegative. The chain employs TRBV27 and TRBJ1-6, and TRBD1 aligns with 7 junction nucleotides. Here is the DNA: TGTGCCAGCAGTTTAAGACAGGGTCAGAGCTCCTATAATTCACCCCTCCACTTT. Its translation is CASSLRQGQSSYNSPLHF.